Listed below are T cell receptor beta chains from one sample, sequenced in a study of shared T cell receptors in the human thymus. Only in-frame clones appear in the TCRdb table, and some are missing; sequencing was by immunoSEQ multiplex PCR. The top ten hold over 0.008% of the sample, which has some 720,000 clones, around 87% seen once. The same sample was also studied in work on human thymus T cells.

Sequences were obtained from thymocytes. The receptors shown here come from a boy in the first two years of life with a congenital heart defect. Both conserved end residues are part of each CDR3. The D gene is left open where the match is weak. Some rows have no size entry. The others give once, few or many, or a class for an expanded clone.

D: TRBD1; size: -; J: TRBJ1-1; V: TRBV7-7; DNA: TGTGCTAGCAGCTTGCTTATCCCGGGACAGGGGGTAAACACTGAAGCTTTCTTT; CDR3: CASSLLIPGQGVNTEAFF
D: TRBD1; size: once; J: TRBJ2-3; V: TRBV5-1; DNA: TGCGCCAGCAGCTGGGACAGGGTTTCAGATACGCAGTATTTT; CDR3: CASSWDRVSDTQYF
D: TRBD2; size: few; J: TRBJ2-7; V: TRBV11-3; DNA: TGTGCCAGCAGCCGACGGCCGGGAGGCGTCGACGAGCAGTACTTC; CDR3: CASSRRPGGVDEQYF
D: TRBD2; size: -; J: TRBJ2-1; V: TRBV14; DNA: TGTGCCAGCAGCCGAGCCCCGACTAGCGGGAGATTCGATGAGCAGTTCTTC; CDR3: CASSRAPTSGRFDEQFF
D: TRBD2; size: few; J: TRBJ2-7; V: TRBV11-3; DNA: TGTGCCAGCAGCCTCAGGGAGGGGAGGTACGAGCAGTACTTC; CDR3: CASSLREGRYEQYF
D: TRBD1; size: -; J: TRBJ1-2; V: TRBV6-1; DNA: TGTGCCAGCAGCTCTCAGGGGGTTAATGGCTACACCTTC; CDR3: CASSSQGVNGYTF
D: TRBD2; size: -; J: TRBJ2-1; V: TRBV15; DNA: TGTGCCACCATCCGTCCTCCCGGGACTAGCGGGCCTAGCTCCTACAATGAGCAGTTCTTC; CDR3: CATIRPPGTSGPSSYNEQFF
D: -; size: -; J: TRBJ2-5; V: TRBV10-3; DNA: TGTGCCATCAGTGAAAAACCGTCGGGAGAGGAGACCCAGTACTTC; CDR3: CAISEKPSGEETQYF
D: -; size: -; J: TRBJ2-7; V: TRBV4-3; DNA: TGCGCCAGCAGCCAAGGTCCGAAGCGGGCTAACTCCTACGAGCAGTACTTC; CDR3: CASSQGPKRANSYEQYF
D: -; size: -; J: TRBJ1-2; V: TRBV7-2; DNA: TGTGCCAGCAGTTTGGGCAGGAACTATGGCTACACCTTC; CDR3: CASSLGRNYGYTF
D: -; size: once; J: TRBJ2-7; V: TRBV13; DNA: TGTGCCAGCAGCCCCTTAGGGGTCCCGGCCGGGTCCCGCGAGCAGTACTTC; CDR3: CASSPLGVPAGSREQYF
D: TRBD2; size: -; J: TRBJ2-7; V: TRBV7-6; DNA: TGTGCCAGCAGCCCCCGTAGCGGGCAGGCCCCCTACGAGCAGTACTTC; CDR3: CASSPRSGQAPYEQYF
D: -; size: -; J: TRBJ1-3; V: TRBV5-1; DNA: TGCGCCAGCAGCTTGGGGCGGGATACTGGAAACACCATATATTTT; CDR3: CASSLGRDTGNTIYF
D: -; size: -; J: TRBJ2-7; V: TRBV27; DNA: TGTGCCAGTTCGACAGGTCGAGGCTACGAGCAGTACTTC; CDR3: CASSTGRGYEQYF
D: TRBD2; size: few; J: TRBJ2-1; V: TRBV4-3; DNA: TGCGCCAGCAGCCAAGCGGGGGGGACTAGCCACGACAATGAGCAGTTCTTC; CDR3: CASSQAGGTSHDNEQFF
D: -; size: -; J: TRBJ1-1; V: TRBV4-3; DNA: TGCGCCAGCAGCCAAGATGGGAGGGTTCGTTCGAACACTGAAGCTTTCTTT; CDR3: CASSQDGRVRSNTEAFF